A selection of T cell receptor beta chains follows, all from one sample in a study of blood T cell repertoires in COVID-19. Method: immunoSEQ multiplex PCR; TCRdb's copy keeps in-frame clones and lacks some. The table includes 250,000 to 300,000 clones, 75% to 90% detected once. The sample comprised peripheral blood. The source of these receptors is a woman in her 30s with active or convalescent COVID-19. The CDR3 runs from the conserved cysteine through the conserved F or W. D genes are given only for firm matches. Clone sizes are given selectively: once, few, many, or a class where the clone is expanded.

d_gene: -; v_gene: TRBV30; abundance: -; j_gene: TRBJ1-6; CDR3nt: TGTGCCTGGAGTGTCCCACAGCAAGGTTCACCCCTCCACTTT; CDR3aa: CAWSVPQQGSPLHF
d_gene: -; v_gene: TRBV7-9; abundance: -; j_gene: TRBJ1-4; CDR3nt: TGTGCCAGCAGCTTGGGAAGGGGCAAAGAAAAACTGTTTTTT; CDR3aa: CASSLGRGKEKLFF
d_gene: -; v_gene: TRBV2; abundance: -; j_gene: TRBJ2-5; CDR3nt: TGTGCCAGCAGTGAAGTTCTACTCCTGGAGACCCAGTACTTC; CDR3aa: CASSEVLLLETQYF
d_gene: TRBD1; v_gene: TRBV5-8; abundance: -; j_gene: TRBJ2-1; CDR3nt: TGTGCCAGCAGCTTGGGTCAGGGGGTCTACAATGAGCAGTTCTTC; CDR3aa: CASSLGQGVYNEQFF
d_gene: TRBD1; v_gene: TRBV3-1/TRBV3-2; abundance: -; j_gene: TRBJ1-2; CDR3nt: TGTGCCAGCCAACCTGAGGGGGCGGGTGGCTACACCTTC; CDR3aa: CASQPEGAGGYTF
d_gene: TRBD1; v_gene: TRBV28; abundance: few; j_gene: TRBJ1-6; CDR3nt: TGTGCCAGCAGGACACCTACCGGGACAGTCAATTCACCCCTCCACTTT; CDR3aa: CASRTPTGTVNSPLHF
d_gene: TRBD1; v_gene: TRBV19; abundance: -; j_gene: TRBJ1-5; CDR3nt: TGTGCCAGTAGTATAGGTCTCGGACAGGCCGGATGGAATCAGCCCCAGCATTTT; CDR3aa: CASSIGLGQAGWNQPQHF
d_gene: TRBD1; v_gene: TRBV19; abundance: -; j_gene: TRBJ1-2; CDR3nt: TGTGCCAGTAGTATAGACGGACAGGGGATTTCCTATGGCTACACCTTC; CDR3aa: CASSIDGQGISYGYTF
d_gene: TRBD2; v_gene: TRBV27; abundance: -; j_gene: TRBJ2-7; CDR3nt: TGTGCCAGCAGTTTAAGAGGCGGGGGGCCATCCTACGAGCAGTACTTC; CDR3aa: CASSLRGGGPSYEQYF
d_gene: TRBD2; v_gene: TRBV9; abundance: -; j_gene: TRBJ2-7; CDR3nt: TGTGCCAGCAGCGTAGGGTGGAGCGGGGGAATGTACGAGCAGTACTTC; CDR3aa: CASSVGWSGGMYEQYF
d_gene: -; v_gene: TRBV15; abundance: -; j_gene: TRBJ2-7; CDR3nt: TGTGCCACCAGCACAGGCTTTCCGTACGAGCAGTACTTC; CDR3aa: CATSTGFPYEQYF
d_gene: -; v_gene: TRBV5-8; abundance: -; j_gene: TRBJ2-1; CDR3nt: TGTGCCAGCAGCTTGGGGGGCACGTTGGGCGAGCAGTTCTTC; CDR3aa: CASSLGGTLGEQFF
d_gene: -; v_gene: TRBV12-5; abundance: -; j_gene: TRBJ1-1; CDR3nt: TGTGCTAGTGGTTTAGGAGGTATGGGGGCAGGAACGATGAACACTGAAGCTTTCTTT; CDR3aa: CASGLGGMGAGTMNTEAFF
d_gene: -; v_gene: TRBV28; abundance: -; j_gene: TRBJ1-1; CDR3nt: TGTGCCAGCAGAACCCTGAGGGTGGCTTCAGCTTTCTTT; CDR3aa: CASRTLRVASAFF
d_gene: -; v_gene: TRBV28; abundance: -; j_gene: TRBJ1-4; CDR3nt: TGTGCCAGCAGTCCGCTGCAGGCAACTAATGAAAAACTGTTTTTT; CDR3aa: CASSPLQATNEKLFF
d_gene: TRBD2; v_gene: TRBV6-2/TRBV6-3; abundance: -; j_gene: TRBJ2-7; CDR3nt: TGTGCCAGCAGTTACCCGGGACTAGCGGGGGCCTACGAGCAGTACTTC; CDR3aa: CASSYPGLAGAYEQYF
d_gene: -; v_gene: TRBV30; abundance: once; j_gene: TRBJ2-7; CDR3nt: TGTGCCTGGGGAATAGCCTACGAGCAGTACTTC; CDR3aa: CAWGIAYEQYF
d_gene: -; v_gene: TRBV18; abundance: -; j_gene: TRBJ2-3; CDR3nt: TGTGCCAGCTCACCAAAAAGGGAGCCTAGCACAGATACGCAGTATTTT; CDR3aa: CASSPKREPSTDTQYF
d_gene: -; v_gene: TRBV19; abundance: -; j_gene: TRBJ1-5; CDR3nt: TGTGCCAGTAGTCAGACAGGCTTCAATCAGCCCCAGCATTTT; CDR3aa: CASSQTGFNQPQHF
d_gene: -; v_gene: TRBV7-2; abundance: -; j_gene: TRBJ1-2; CDR3nt: TGTGCCAGCAGCACCACAGAGCCACTCACCTTC; CDR3aa: CASSTTEPLTF
d_gene: TRBD1; v_gene: TRBV5-4; abundance: -; j_gene: TRBJ2-5; CDR3nt: TGTGCCAGCAGCCGAGACGGACAGGTTGAAGAGACCCAGTACTTC; CDR3aa: CASSRDGQVEETQYF
d_gene: -; v_gene: TRBV12-3/TRBV12-4; abundance: -; j_gene: TRBJ1-2; CDR3nt: TGTGCCAGCAATTTGATTCCTCGGGAGGGCTACACCTTC; CDR3aa: CASNLIPREGYTF
d_gene: TRBD2; v_gene: TRBV4-3; abundance: -; j_gene: TRBJ2-1; CDR3nt: TGCGCCAGCATGGGACGGCGGGGGGGCATGGATGAGCAGTTCTTC; CDR3aa: CASMGRRGGMDEQFF
d_gene: TRBD1; v_gene: TRBV5-1; abundance: -; j_gene: TRBJ2-3; CDR3nt: TGCGCCAGCAGCTCGGGACAGTTTGTAGATACGCAGTATTTT; CDR3aa: CASSSGQFVDTQYF
d_gene: -; v_gene: TRBV24-1; abundance: -; j_gene: TRBJ1-1; CDR3nt: TGTGCCACCAGTGACCATTCCGGGTCTGACACTGAAGCTTTCTTT; CDR3aa: CATSDHSGSDTEAFF
d_gene: TRBD1; v_gene: TRBV5-5; abundance: -; j_gene: TRBJ2-3; CDR3nt: TGTGCCAGCAGCTTTTCCCACTTGGACAGGGATTCAGATACGCAGTATTTT; CDR3aa: CASSFSHLDRDSDTQYF
d_gene: -; v_gene: TRBV28; abundance: -; j_gene: TRBJ2-7; CDR3nt: TGTGCCAGCAGACTACAGGGTCAATACGAGCAGTACTTC; CDR3aa: CASRLQGQYEQYF
d_gene: TRBD1; v_gene: TRBV29-1; abundance: -; j_gene: TRBJ2-3; CDR3nt: TGCAGCGGGGTACAGGGGGCCGCCGCAGATACGCAGTATTTT; CDR3aa: CSGVQGAAADTQYF
d_gene: -; v_gene: TRBV28; abundance: once; j_gene: TRBJ1-2; CDR3nt: TGTGCCAGCAGTTTAGGACAGCACTATGGCTACACCTTC; CDR3aa: CASSLGQHYGYTF
d_gene: -; v_gene: TRBV6-6; abundance: -; j_gene: TRBJ2-3; CDR3nt: TGTGCCAGCAGTTACTGGAGGGGACGGGACACAGATACGCAGTATTTT; CDR3aa: CASSYWRGRDTDTQYF
d_gene: -; v_gene: TRBV24-1; abundance: -; j_gene: TRBJ1-2; CDR3nt: TGTGCCACCAGTGAGGGAGGCGTAGGCTACACCTTC; CDR3aa: CATSEGGVGYTF
d_gene: -; v_gene: TRBV4-3; abundance: -; j_gene: TRBJ2-3; CDR3nt: TGCGCCAGCAGCCCCTTTGGGGCGATCACAGATACGCAGTATTTT; CDR3aa: CASSPFGAITDTQYF
d_gene: -; v_gene: TRBV7-2; abundance: -; j_gene: TRBJ2-7; CDR3nt: TGTGCCAGCAGCCAGATCCTCGGGACCTACGAGCAGTACTTC; CDR3aa: CASSQILGTYEQYF
d_gene: TRBD1; v_gene: TRBV5-1; abundance: -; j_gene: TRBJ1-2; CDR3nt: TGCGCCAGCAGCTTGGAGACAGGGACGTCCTATGGCTACACCTTC; CDR3aa: CASSLETGTSYGYTF
d_gene: -; v_gene: TRBV5-1; abundance: -; j_gene: TRBJ1-2; CDR3nt: TGCGCCAGCAGCTTCGGGGGGGAAGGCTACACCTTC; CDR3aa: CASSFGGEGYTF
d_gene: TRBD2; v_gene: TRBV7-8; abundance: -; j_gene: TRBJ2-3; CDR3nt: TGTGCCAGCAGCTTTATGACTAGCACCCGTGCTAGCACAGATACGCAGTATTTT; CDR3aa: CASSFMTSTRASTDTQYF
d_gene: TRBD1; v_gene: TRBV19; abundance: -; j_gene: TRBJ2-2; CDR3nt: TGTGCCAGCGACGGGACAGGGGGCGAGTACACCGGGGAGCTGTTTTTT; CDR3aa: CASDGTGGEYTGELFF
d_gene: TRBD1; v_gene: TRBV5-4; abundance: -; j_gene: TRBJ2-3; CDR3nt: TGTGCCAGCAGCTTGCCACCGACAGGGTCCCTTCCACCAGATACGCAGTATTTT; CDR3aa: CASSLPPTGSLPPDTQYF
d_gene: TRBD1; v_gene: TRBV28; abundance: -; j_gene: TRBJ1-4; CDR3nt: TGTGCCAGCAGTGAGGACAGGGAAACAACTAATGAAAAACTGTTTTTT; CDR3aa: CASSEDRETTNEKLFF
d_gene: -; v_gene: TRBV30; abundance: once; j_gene: TRBJ1-1; CDR3nt: TGTGCCTGGAGAGACAGCGTTGGAGCTTTCTTT; CDR3aa: CAWRDSVGAFF